This is a list of T cell receptor beta chains from one sample in a study of OX40 agonist ivuxolimab in advanced cancers. Measured with immunoSEQ multiplex PCR; TCRdb has only the in-frame clones, and not every one. The table lists about 93,000 clones, about 91% of them singletons. This specimen consisted of CD4+ or CD8+ T cells sorted from blood, obtained in a trial of the OX40 agonist ivuxolimab. These receptors were obtained from an adult with an advanced solid tumor such as melanoma, head and neck, liver or kidney cancer. Both conserved end residues are trimmed from each CDR3. The D gene is left open where the match is weak.

NA | TRBJ2-1 | TRBV6-1 | ASSGWNANEQF
NA | TRBJ2-1 | TRBV19 | ASSMGVSNEQF
NA | TRBJ2-7 | TRBV21-1 | ANLEQY
TRBD1 | TRBJ2-1 | TRBV5-1 | ASSLTGRDNEQF
TRBD1 | TRBJ2-2 | TRBV6-6 | ASSLGQKNTGELF
NA | TRBJ1-2 | TRBV18 | ASSPPGLGKNYGYT
TRBD1 | TRBJ1-1 | TRBV18 | ASSATGANTEAF
TRBD2 | TRBJ2-1 | TRBV7-8 | ASSLAGVAGDNEQF
TRBD1 | TRBJ2-2 | TRBV2 | ASLTGPAGELF
TRBD2 | TRBJ2-1 | TRBV11-3 | ASSLDPWGLSSYNEQF
NA | TRBJ1-5 | TRBV1 | TSSPNLLQDRGGQPQH
TRBD1 | TRBJ2-5 | TRBV18 | ASSPRSTGEEQY
NA | TRBJ2-2 | TRBV5-1 | ASSWGSAWELF
TRBD2 | TRBJ2-7 | TRBV6-1 | ASSKQREGYEQY
NA | TRBJ1-1 | TRBV28 | ASSQQQAPEAF
TRBD2 | TRBJ2-7 | TRBV7-6 | ASSILASGSSYEQY
NA | TRBJ1-1 | TRBV7-9 | ASSSGYMNTEAF
TRBD2 | TRBJ2-3 | TRBV30 | AWSRAGVTDTQY
NA | TRBJ1-6 | TRBV2 | ASRDHNSPLH
NA | TRBJ2-3 | TRBV5-1 | ASSATLDTQY
NA | TRBJ2-5 | TRBV2 | ASSDLGYQETQY
TRBD1 | TRBJ2-3 | TRBV7-2 | ASSLAPGQGARDTQY
NA | TRBJ1-5 | TRBV6-1 | ASEFQEGNQPQH
TRBD1 | TRBJ1-1 | TRBV6-6 | ASSRGDTEAF
NA | TRBJ2-7 | TRBV7-2 | ASSFIREQY
NA | TRBJ2-3 | TRBV7-2 | ASSSMSGADTQY
NA | TRBJ1-2 | TRBV11-2 | ASVEGGLMPGYT
TRBD1 | TRBJ2-7 | TRBV6-1 | ASSWDRAEQY
TRBD2 | TRBJ2-1 | TRBV5-8 | ASSPSGRYEQF
TRBD1 | TRBJ1-1 | TRBV7-3 | ASSSDRDTEAF
NA | TRBJ2-1 | TRBV9 | ASSVWASAYNEQF
NA | TRBJ2-7 | TRBV10-3 | AIRGDGYGYEQY
NA | TRBJ2-2 | TRBV6-4 | ASRIGPNTGELF
NA | TRBJ1-1 | TRBV11-3 | ASSLETGSTEAF
NA | TRBJ2-4 | TRBV2 | ASSTSRYIQY
NA | TRBJ2-7 | TRBV18 | ASSPGQGSYEQY
NA | TRBJ2-7 | TRBV27 | ASRRGPRAYEQY